The rows below give T cell receptor beta chains drawn from one sample of a study of cytomegalovirus exposure and HLA in healthy donors. Sequencing was performed with immunoSEQ multiplex PCR; in TCRdb, only in-frame clones are kept and a portion is missing. The sample has approximately 180,000 clones; more than 60% are singletons. What was sequenced was PBMCs. The receptors were sampled from a woman aged 55 to 70 in good health and CMV-seropositive. Both conserved end residues are part of each CDR3. Each record gives: J gene, clone size, D gene, V gene, CDR3 DNA, CDR3 protein. The D gene is left open where the match is weak. Size is stated for part of the rows, as once, few or many counts, or as a class when the clone is expanded.

>TRBJ1-2|.|.|TRBV7-2
TGTGCCAGCAGCTTTAGTAGGGGGGGCGCGGGTTATGGCTACACCTTC
CASSFSRGGAGYGYTF
>TRBJ1-4|.|.|TRBV18
TGTGCCAGCTCTCTACGGACAGCTAATGAAAAACTGTTTTTT
CASSLRTANEKLFF
>TRBJ2-7|.|TRBD1|TRBV4-3
TGCGCCAGCAGCCAATTCATATCAGGGGGCGGGTACGAGCAGTACTTC
CASSQFISGGGYEQYF
>TRBJ2-7|.|.|TRBV5-1
TGCGCCAGCAGCTTAGGGGACTACGAGCAGTACTTC
CASSLGDYEQYF
>TRBJ2-3|.|.|TRBV18
TGTGCCAGCTCTGAGGGAGCGGTAAATCGGGGAACGCAGTATTTT
CASSEGAVNRGTQYF
>TRBJ1-2|.|TRBD1|TRBV28
TGTGCCAGCAGCCGGACAGGGACTAACTATGGCTACACCTTC
CASSRTGTNYGYTF
>TRBJ1-4|.|.|TRBV7-2
TGTGCCAGCAGCCCAAGCGATAATGAAAAACTGTTTTTT
CASSPSDNEKLFF
>TRBJ2-7|.|.|TRBV18
TGTGCCAGCTCACCCGACAGATCCATATACGAGCAGTACTTC
CASSPDRSIYEQYF
>TRBJ2-1|.|TRBD2|TRBV7-2
TGTGCCAGCAGCTCTAGCGGGGGCAAGGGGTTCTTC
CASSSSGGKGFF
>TRBJ1-4|.|.|TRBV21-1
TGTGCCAGCAGCAAAGTTGACAGGGATAATGAAAAACTGTTTTTT
CASSKVDRDNEKLFF
>TRBJ2-7|.|.|TRBV7-9
TGTGCCAGCAGCTTAGGAGGGGCGGGGTCGTCCTACGAGCAGTACTTC
CASSLGGAGSSYEQYF
>TRBJ2-5|.|.|TRBV7-6
TGTGCCAGCAGCAAAGACGGGTCGGGAGAGACCCAGTACTTC
CASSKDGSGETQYF
>TRBJ1-1|.|.|TRBV27
TGTGCCAGCAAAGGGGGGGGCACTGAAGCTTTCTTT
CASKGGGTEAFF
>TRBJ1-2|.|TRBD1|TRBV28
TGTGCCAGGGGTAGGGGGCTTAACTATGGCTACACCTTC
CARGRGLNYGYTF
>TRBJ1-5|.|.|TRBV7-2
TGTGCCAGCAGCTTAGGTGGGAGGGGCCATCAGCCCCAGCATTTT
CASSLGGRGHQPQHF
>TRBJ2-1|.|TRBD1|TRBV9
TGTGCCAGCAGCATACTCGGACAGGTCTACAATGAGCAGTTCTTC
CASSILGQVYNEQFF
>TRBJ2-5|medium-sized|.|TRBV6-4
TGTGCCAGCAGTGACTCCGGACAGAAAGAGACCCAGTACTTC
CASSDSGQKETQYF
>TRBJ2-7|few|TRBD1|TRBV5-4
TGCGCCAGCAGCCACACCACAGGGACAGCGAACTACGAGCAGTACTTC
CASSHTTGTANYEQYF
>TRBJ1-3|.|.|TRBV25-1
TGTGCCAGCAGTGAATCGGCGGGGTTAGGAAACACCATATATTTT
CASSESAGLGNTIYF
>TRBJ2-5|few|.|TRBV27
TGTGCCAGCAGTTTGGTCGGCGGGCCCCGTGCGGGAAAAGAGACCCAGTACTTC
CASSLVGGPRAGKETQYF
>TRBJ1-5|.|.|TRBV28
TGTGCCAGCACTCGCCCACCCCCTGTAGCCCAGCATTTT
CASTRPPPVAQHF
>TRBJ2-5|.|TRBD2|TRBV6-6
TGTGCCAGCAGCCCCGGGGGGGGACAAGAGACCCAGTACTTC
CASSPGGGQETQYF
>TRBJ2-6|.|.|TRBV30
TGTGCCTGGGGGGGGTTCGCCCTAGCCTCTGGGGCCAACGTCCTGACTTTC
CAWGGFALASGANVLTF
>TRBJ1-4|.|TRBD1|TRBV27
TGTGCCAGCAGTTTACGGGACAGGGGAGGTGAAAAACTGTTTTTT
CASSLRDRGGEKLFF
>TRBJ2-1|.|.|TRBV2
TGTGCCACCGAAAGAGAGGGAGGTAATGGTAATGAGCAGTTCTTC
CATEREGGNGNEQFF
>TRBJ1-5|few|TRBD1|TRBV5-8
TGTGCCAGCAGCCGGACAGGGGCGTACAATCAGCCCCAGCATTTT
CASSRTGAYNQPQHF
>TRBJ2-1|.|TRBD2|TRBV19
TGTGCCAGTAGTACAGGTAGCGGGAGCGTATCCTACAATGAGCAGTTCTTC
CASSTGSGSVSYNEQFF
>TRBJ2-2|.|.|TRBV4-3
TGCGCCAGCAGCCAAAACAGGAACACCGGGGAGCTGTTTTTT
CASSQNRNTGELFF
>TRBJ1-6|few|TRBD1|TRBV10-3
TGTGCCATCCGGGACAGTTCTTCTAATTCACCCCTCCACTTT
CAIRDSSSNSPLHF
>TRBJ2-7|.|TRBD2|TRBV9
TGTGCCAGCAGCGTAGAGGCTAGCGGAGACTACGAGCAGTACTTC
CASSVEASGDYEQYF
>TRBJ1-5|.|.|TRBV29-1
TGCAGCGTTCAGGACATTAACCAGCCCCAGCATTTT
CSVQDINQPQHF
>TRBJ1-5|.|TRBD1|TRBV30
TGTGCCTGGAGTACAGGGGGGGCAAGCAATCAGCCCCAGCATTTT
CAWSTGGASNQPQHF
>TRBJ1-5|.|.|TRBV7-2
TGTGCCAGCAGCTTAGCGACTTATATCAATCAGCCCCAGCATTTT
CASSLATYINQPQHF
>TRBJ2-1|few|.|TRBV6-6
TGTGCCAGCAGTTACGACTACCTAAACGAGCAGTTCTTC
CASSYDYLNEQFF
>TRBJ1-1|.|.|TRBV7-2
TGTGCCAGCAGCCCCCATCCAGGGGCTAACACTGAAGCTTTCTTT
CASSPHPGANTEAFF
>TRBJ2-1|.|TRBD2|TRBV6-5
TGTGCCACCCAGTTTCGGGGACTAGCCAATGAGCAGTTCTTC
CATQFRGLANEQFF
>TRBJ2-7|.|.|TRBV7-9
TGTGCCAGCAGTAAGGGGTTTGCCTACGAGCAGTACTTC
CASSKGFAYEQYF
>TRBJ2-2|.|.|TRBV6-6
TGTGCCAGCAGTTTCCCCGGACAGAACACCGGGGAGCTGTTTTTT
CASSFPGQNTGELFF
>TRBJ2-6|once|.|TRBV5-4
TGTGCCAGCAGCTTGGCTAGAACAGGGGCCAACGTCCTGACTTTC
CASSLARTGANVLTF
>TRBJ1-4|.|.|TRBV27
TGTGCCAGCGGATCTCAAGGCGGGGAAAAACTGTTTTTT
CASGSQGGEKLFF
>TRBJ1-3|.|.|TRBV19
TGTGCCAGTAGTCCCGCAGGGTTATCTGGAAACACCATATATTTT
CASSPAGLSGNTIYF
>TRBJ2-7|.|TRBD1|TRBV10-3
TGTGCCACCGGACAGGGGGGGTACGAGCAGTACTTC
CATGQGGYEQYF
>TRBJ1-1|once|.|TRBV4-3
TGCGCCAGCAGCCAAGTCGGGGAGGGTCGGGAAGCTTTCTTT
CASSQVGEGREAFF
>TRBJ2-6|once|.|TRBV6-4
TGTGCCAGCAGTGACTCAGGAGCTGGGGCCAACGTCCTGACTTTC
CASSDSGAGANVLTF
>TRBJ2-1|.|.|TRBV7-6
TGTGCCAGCAGCTTAGCAACAGGCCCGGCGGATGAGCAGTTCTTC
CASSLATGPADEQFF
>TRBJ2-7|.|TRBD2|TRBV5-6
TGTGCCAGTAGCTTGTATCTTAGCGGGAGCGAGCAGTACTTC
CASSLYLSGSEQYF